This TCR beta chain was recorded in a study of blood T cell repertoires in COVID-19. Symptom resolution, clearance, or two negative PCRs marked the recovered donors of Cohort 3. Per the study methods: Cell counts per sample came from amplifying reference gene primers. The method was immunoSEQ multiplex PCR; TCRdb's version includes in-frame clones alone and lacks a portion of them. The DNA was the basis for D and trimming; V, J and clone size are from that table. The data show about 380,000 clones, about 90% seen once. This CDR3 comprises 15 residues. Germline-derived CDR1 and CDR2 are LNHDA and SQIVND (reference sequence). V shed 6 bases, J shed 8 bases, and the junction held 7 bases outside the gene matches.

The chain combines TRBV19 with TRBJ1-6, with TRBD1 identical over 10 bases. The TCR was taken from a young man who had recovered from COVID-19. Sequenced sample: PBMCs or T cells enriched from blood (not recorded which). CDR3: CASSSVDRGDSPLHF. Here the CDR3 DNA reads TGTGCCAGTAGCTCCGTGGACAGGGGGGATTCACCCCTCCACTTT. Combining the CDR3 with reference TRBV19 and TRBJ1-6 gives the whole variable domain DGGITQSPKYLFRKEGQNVTLSCEQNLNHDAMYWYRQDPGQGLRLIYYSQIVNDFQKGDIAEGYSVSREKKESFPLTVTSAQKNPTAFYLCASSSVDRGDSPLHFGNGTRLTVT.